The clone carrying this T cell receptor (beta chain) came up a few times. Its antigen is still unknown. These data belong to a study of vaccination effects on CD4 cells after COVID-19. The germline V and J ends were trimmed by 4 bases and 0 bases, with 10 bases remaining between them. The CDR3 totals 14 residues. Germline CDR1 and CDR2: SGHNT and YENEEA. After expansion with viral peptide pools in the ViraFEST assay, antigen-specific CD4+ T cells were sequenced. Culture lasted about 10 days before CD4+ T cell isolation. The person acquired a PCR-confirmed SARS-CoV-2 infection between March and December 2020. Half-medium changes using IL-2 medium occurred on days 3 and 7. Whole-study findings and limits: Clones of infection and vaccine origin contracted markedly late after vaccination. Relatively few convalescent patients took part in the study, which had no early post-infection timepoints.

Using immunoSEQ multiplex PCR, the repertoire was profiled, and TCRdb retains in-frame clones only, with some absent. The data hold 35,000 to 40,000 clones, with around 70% observed a single time. The chain couples TRBV11-3 to TRBJ2-7; the D gene is possibly TRBD1 (6 bases). The specimen comprised CD4+ T cells from PBMCs cultured with HCoV-NL63 spike peptides, sampled before COVID-19 vaccination. The receptor was isolated from a human donor who had a prior SARS-CoV-2 infection. The CDR3 is CASSYGQSSYEQYF. As DNA, the CDR3 is TGTGCCAGCAGCTACGGACAGAGCTCCTACGAGCAGTACTTC.